These 13 T cell receptor beta chains were all obtained from the same sample, sequenced in a study of T cell repertoires in cytomegalovirus infection. MiXCR, run by TCRdb on the reads, gives a single entry per CDR3 protein. Of around 260,000 distinct CDR3 sequences in the sample, more than 20% are singletons; the top ten hold approximately 15%. Sequencing used PBMCs. These receptors were obtained from a human donor in good health (CMV status not recorded). Some clones in this sample may be carry-over from other donors' samples.

In its sample, this clonotype was seen a few times. The chain employs TRBV11-2 and TRBJ2-1, with D perhaps matching TRBD1 or TRBD2 (5 bases each). Germline V gene data show CDR1 as SGHAT and CDR2 as FQNNGV. The CDR3 totals 13 residues. Trimming left V 5 bases short and J 8 bases short, with 13 bases between. CDR3 DNA sequence: TGTGCCAGCAGCAAGGGACCAACGGATGAGCAGTTCTTC. Translating it yields CASSKGPTDEQFF. The variable domain in full, with the rest retrieved from reference TRBV11-2 and TRBJ2-1, is EAGVAQSPRYKIIEKRQSVAFWCNPISGHATLYWYQQILGQGPKLLIQFQNNGVVDDSQLPKDRFSAERLKGVDSTLKIQPAKLEDSAVYLCASSKGPTDEQFFGPGTRLTVL.

The chain combines TRBV27 with TRBJ2-1; 11 positions agree with TRBD2. The germline gives CDR1 MNHEY, CDR2 SMNVEV (reference sequence). The length of the CDR3 is 16 residues. The junction had 6 bases not matched to a gene; V was cut back by 6 bases and J by 2 bases. CDR3 DNA sequence: TGTGCCAGCAGCCCTCGACTAGCGGGGACCTACAATGAGCAGTTCTTC. Its translation is CASSPRLAGTYNEQFF.

This chain links TRBV28 with TRBJ2-3; D might be TRBD2 (5 bases). The CDR3 has 15 residues. With 3 bases removed from V and 0 bases from J, the gap between germline ends came to 10 bases. CDR1 and CDR2 (germline): MDHEN, SYDVKM. The CDR3: CASSFIRDSTDTQYF. Written as DNA, the CDR3 is TGTGCCAGCAGTTTTATCCGGGATAGCACAGATACGCAGTATTTT. Variable domain in full (rest from reference TRBV28 and TRBJ2-3): DVKVTQSSRYLVKRTGEKVFLECVQDMDHENMFWYRQDPGLGLRLIYFSYDVKMKEKGDIPEGYSVSREKKERFSLILESASTNQTSMYLCASSFIRDSTDTQYFGPGTRLTVL.

The chain uses TRBV7-9 and TRBJ2-2; the D gene is possibly TRBD2 (5 bases). Germline-derived CDR1 and CDR2 are SEHNR and FQNEAQ (reference sequence). CDR3 size: 18 residues. With 3 bases removed from V and 0 bases from J, the gap between germline ends came to 17 bases. The CDR3 loop reads CASSFFRTRLPNTGELFF. The CDR3 DNA is TGTGCCAGCAGCTTCTTTAGAACAAGACTACCGAACACCGGGGAGCTGTTTTTT.

This clonotype came up many times. This sequence joins TRBV7-2 and TRBJ2-7; D might be TRBD1 (6 bases). Trimming took 1 base from V and 6 from J, leaving 19 bases between them. The V gene's germline CDR1 is SGHTA and CDR2 FQGNSA. This CDR3 has 16 amino acids. CDR3 sequence: CASSLVSGGGRSEQYF. The CDR3 coding sequence is TGTGCCAGCAGCTTAGTTTCTGGGGGCGGGCGTTCCGAGCAGTACTTC.

This clonotype showed up just a few times. V is TRBV27 and J is TRBJ1-2; D call uncertain. The CDR3 has 14 amino acids. Trimming removed 8 bases from V and 4 bases from J, with 17 bases in between. CDR1 and CDR2 (germline): MNHEY, SMNVEV (reference sequence). CDR3 coding DNA: TGTGCCAGCCTGCCTCGGGGAGGAGGCTATGGCTACACCTTC. It specifies CASLPRGGGYGYTF.

This clonotype was recorded a few times. The chain recombines TRBV11-2 with TRBJ2-1; D perhaps matches TRBD2 (5 bases). There are 14 residues in the CDR3. The V end was cut by 0 bases, the J end by 6 bases, with 9 bases between. The germline gives CDR1 SGHAT, CDR2 FQNNGV. The CDR3 is CASSLEAGINEQFF. The CDR3 bases are TGTGCCAGCAGCTTAGAGGCCGGGATCAATGAGCAGTTCTTC.

This chain uses TRBV5-1 with TRBJ2-5; D unresolved. This CDR3 contains 16 residues. Germline V gene sequence: CDR1 SGHRS, CDR2 YFSETQ. Trimming took 4 bases from V and 0 from J, leaving 16 bases between them. This CDR3 is CASSELLRGNQETQYF. The CDR3 region has the DNA TGCGCCAGCAGCGAATTGCTTCGAGGAAACCAAGAGACCCAGTACTTC.

The chain combines TRBV6-1 with TRBJ2-2; 8 nucleotides align to TRBD1. CDR1 is MNHNS, CDR2 SASEGT, per germline. The CDR3 extends over 14 amino acids. Trimming took 6 bases from V and 5 from J; bases not matched to a gene: 5. CDR3 sequence reads: CASRLTGGTGELFF. In DNA, the CDR3 is TGTGCCAGCAGGCTCACAGGGGGGACCGGGGAGCTGTTTTTT.

V usage is TRBV19 and J usage is TRBJ2-4; no reliable D call. Deletions cut 6 bases from V and 3 bases from J, with 18 bases between. CDR3 size: 16 residues. The V gene's germline CDR1 is LNHDA and CDR2 SQIVND (reference sequence). The CDR3 sequence: CASREEALGDKNIQYF. CDR3 DNA: TGTGCCAGTAGGGAAGAGGCGCTAGGAGACAAAAACATTCAGTACTTC.

The V call is TRBV7-2, the J call TRBJ2-7; TRBD2 matches 12 bases. CDR3 length equals 17 residues. Looked up from germline, CDR1 is SGHTA and CDR2 is FQGNSA. Trimming removed 1 base from V and 7 bases from J; junction bases left unmatched: 11. The CDR3 DNA reads as TGTGCCAGCAGCTTAGGCTCTAGCGGGAGGGACCTTTTTGAGCAGTACTTC. Encoded protein: CASSLGSSGRDLFEQYF.

This clonotype has more than one count but fewer than ten. The chain carries TRBV20-1 and TRBJ1-1; D uncertain. Germline V gene data show CDR1 as DFQATT and CDR2 as SNEGSKA (reference sequence). The CDR3 is made up of 13 amino acids. V was pared by 0 bases and J by 3 bases, with 8 bases between. In DNA form, the CDR3 reads TGCAGTGCTAGAGAGGATCAGTACACTGAAGCTTTCTTT. Its translation is CSAREDQYTEAFF.

This clonotype has a count of ten or more. The rearrangement uses TRBV3-1 and TRBJ2-1; D gene unclear. V shed 1 base and J shed 7 bases, with 14 bases lying between them. CDR3 length: 15 residues. Germline lookup yields CDR1 LGHDT and CDR2 YNNKEL (reference sequence). The CDR3 reads CASSQGRGSRNEQFF. CDR3 sequence (DNA): TGTGCCAGCAGCCAAGGACGAGGCTCACGTAATGAGCAGTTCTTC.